Below, 18 T cell receptor beta chains from the same sample are listed, as sequenced in a study of blood T cell repertoires in COVID-19. Measured with immunoSEQ multiplex PCR; TCRdb has only the in-frame clones, and not every one. The data contain about 26,000 clones, 82% of them singletons. The sample consisted of peripheral blood. All receptors come from a human donor in a cohort sampled during active COVID-19.

The chain carries TRBV28 and TRBJ1-1; D ambiguous. Germline CDR1 reads MDHEN; CDR2 reads SYDVKM. V lost 1 base to trimming and J lost 6 bases, with 15 bases between them. This CDR3 region has 15 residues. The CDR3 region is CASSLSGLLKAEAFF. CDR3 coding DNA: TGTGCCAGCAGTTTATCGGGTTTATTGAAGGCTGAAGCTTTCTTT. Variable domain in full (rest from reference TRBV28 and TRBJ1-1): DVKVTQSSRYLVKRTGEKVFLECVQDMDHENMFWYRQDPGLGLRLIYFSYDVKMKEKGDIPEGYSVSREKKERFSLILESASTNQTSMYLCASSLSGLLKAEAFFGQGTRLTVV.

J is TRBJ2-5 and V is TRBV11-3, with 7 positions matching TRBD1. In germline, CDR1 is SGHNT, CDR2 YENEEA. With 5 bases clipped from V and 4 bases from J, the junction kept 7 bases outside the gene matches. This CDR3 is 14 amino acids long. The CDR3 DNA reads TGTGCCAGCAGCACCGGGACAGAGGGAGAGACCCAGTACTTC. It is translated as CASSTGTEGETQYF.

Only a few counts were recorded for this clone. This chain connects TRBV3-1 (or the pseudogene TRBV3-2) to TRBJ2-2; a weak D match, TRBD2 (7 bases). The CDR3 runs 16 residues. The germline CDR1 and CDR2 sequences are LGHDT and YNNKEL (reference sequence). V shed 2 bases and J shed 0 bases, with 10 bases lying between them. The CDR3 DNA sequence: TGTGCCAGCAGCCAACGGGGGGCCGCGAACACCGGGGAGCTGTTTTTT. It yields the protein CASSQRGAANTGELFF.

The CDR3 loop reads CASSQGNINQPQHF. The DNA of the CDR3 is TGTGCCAGCAGTCAGGGGAACATAAATCAGCCCCAGCATTTT. The chain joins TRBV2 to TRBJ1-5, with a weak D call TRBD1 (6 bases). The V end lost 5 bases, the J end lost 4 bases, and 12 bases lay between the germline ends. Germline CDR1 is SNHLY and CDR2 is FYNNEI. The CDR3 spans 14 residues.

The rearrangement joins TRBV30 to TRBJ2-3, with TRBD2 matching 10 bases. Per germline, CDR1 GTSNPN and CDR2 SVGIG (reference sequence). V shed 4 bases and J 0 bases; nucleotides not matched to a gene: 1. This CDR3 comprises 14 residues. CDR3 coding DNA: TGTGCCTGGAAGCGGGGGGGGAGCACAGATACGCAGTATTTT. Translating it yields CAWKRGGSTDTQYF.

V usage is TRBV27 and J usage is TRBJ1-5; the D gene is possibly TRBD1 (5 bases). From germline, CDR1 is MNHEY and CDR2 SMNVEV (reference sequence). The CDR3 is made up of 13 amino acids. V was pared by 3 bases and J by 6 bases, with 9 bases between. The chain's CDR3 is CASSFRVGQPQHF. DNA of the CDR3: TGTGCCAGCAGTTTCAGGGTAGGTCAGCCCCAGCATTTT.

V and J are TRBV25-1 and TRBJ2-3; D uncertain. The CDR3 runs 14 residues. The V end lost 3 bases, the J end lost 2 bases, and 9 bases lay between the germline ends. Germline assignment: CDR1 MGHDK and CDR2 SYGVNS. The CDR3 nucleotides read TGTGCCAGCAGTGACCTAGGAAACACAGATACGCAGTATTTT. Translating it yields CASSDLGNTDTQYF.

The gene calls are TRBV18 and TRBJ1-1; 7 positions match TRBD1. Germline CDR1 reads KGHSH; CDR2 reads LQKENI. The CDR3 totals 14 residues. The trim removed 6 bases at V and 1 base at J, leaving 5 bases unmatched. CDR3 sequence reads: CASSRAGGNTEAFF. The DNA of the CDR3 is TGTGCCAGCTCCCGTGCAGGGGGGAACACTGAAGCTTTCTTT. Combining the CDR3 with reference TRBV18 and TRBJ1-1 gives the whole variable domain NAGVMQNPRHLVRRRGQEARLRCSPMKGHSHVYWYRQLPEEGLKFMVYLQKENIIDESGMPKERFSAEFPKEGPSILRIQQVVRGDSAAYFCASSRAGGNTEAFFGQGTRLTVV.

The J gene is TRBJ2-5, the V gene TRBV21-1; the D segment call TRBD2 is taken from the table without a DNA check. TRBV21-1 is labeled a pseudogene. The CDR3 consists of 17 residues. The CDR3 nucleotides read TGTGCCAGCAGCAAACTTCGCGGGACCGTTCGATGGGAGACCCAGTACTTC. Translation: CASSKLRGTVRWETQYF.

The V and J genes are TRBV5-8 and TRBJ2-3, with 11 bases identical to TRBD1. The CDR3 has 15 residues. Trimming cost V 4 bases and J 6 bases; bases outside gene matches: 7. Looked up from germline, CDR1 is SGHTS and CDR2 is YDEGEE. CDR3 amino acids: CASSNGQGAGDTQYF. DNA of the CDR3: TGTGCCAGCAGCAATGGACAGGGGGCAGGTGATACGCAGTATTTT.

This clone has more than one count but fewer than ten. The gene calls are TRBV7-8 and TRBJ2-7; TRBD2 matches at 11 bases. CDR1 and CDR2 (germline): SGHVS, FQNEAQ. CDR3 size: 18 residues. With V trimmed by 7 bases and J by 2 bases, 16 bases remained unmatched. In DNA form, the CDR3 reads TGTGCCAGCACCACATGGGCTAGCGGGGGGTCAACCCCCTACGAGCAGTACTTC. Amino acid sequence: CASTTWASGGSTPYEQYF.

The chain couples TRBV24-1 to TRBJ2-3; D might be TRBD1 (6 bases). V was clipped by 1 base and J by 0 bases, with 16 bases between them. Germline values: CDR1 KGHDR, CDR2 SFDVKD. The CDR3 has 18 residues. CDR3 DNA sequence: TGTGCCACCAGTGATTTCGGACGGGACACCACTAGCACAGATACGCAGTATTTT. Amino acids: CATSDFGRDTTSTDTQYF.

The chain is built from TRBV29-1 and TRBJ2-7, with D tentatively TRBD1 (6 bases). V gave up 1 base and J gave up 3 bases, with 16 bases separating them. Germline lookup yields CDR1 SQVTM and CDR2 ANQGSEA. This CDR3 is built from 15 residues. The CDR3 here is CSVEVLSGVDYEQYF. CDR3 in DNA: TGCAGCGTTGAAGTGCTTTCAGGGGTTGACTACGAGCAGTACTTC.

The chain joins TRBV28 to TRBJ2-3; 9 bases agree with TRBD2. The V segment lost 8 bases and the J segment 2 bases; nucleotides outside the gene matches: 11. The length of the CDR3 is 16 residues. Germline CDR1 and CDR2: MDHEN and SYDVKM. This chain's CDR3 is CASSPGSGRITDTQYF. The CDR3 coding sequence is TGTGCCAGCTCTCCAGGGAGCGGGAGGATCACAGATACGCAGTATTTT.

Only one count was recorded for this clone. V usage is TRBV9 and J usage is TRBJ2-3; a weak D match, TRBD2 (5 bases). The germline gives CDR1 SGDLS, CDR2 YYNGEE. CDR3 length: 16 amino acids. Between the trimmed V and J ends, which lost 0 bases and 5 bases, there was a span of 16 bases. This chain's CDR3 is CASSVGSSHTLDTQYF. The DNA for the CDR3 is TGTGCCAGCAGCGTAGGCTCTAGCCACACGCTAGATACGCAGTATTTT.

The chain couples TRBV9 to TRBJ2-2; perhaps TRBD2 as D (6 bases). V lost 0 bases and J lost 6, with 9 bases in between. This CDR3 has 14 residues. Germline CDR1 and CDR2: SGDLS and YYNGEE. In DNA, the CDR3 is TGTGCCAGCAGCGTAGGTACTAGCCCCGGGGAGCTGTTTTTT. It translates to CASSVGTSPGELFF.

The CDR3 region is CASSPLGYGYTF. The CDR3 DNA sequence: TGTGCCAGCAGCCCTCTCGGCTATGGCTACACCTTC. The chain employs TRBV14 and TRBJ1-2; unclear D gene. This CDR3 is 12 amino acids long. Germline assignment: CDR1 SGHDN and CDR2 FVKESK. The V gene lost 4 bases and the J gene lost 4 bases, with 7 bases spanning the gap.

The V and J genes are TRBV7-2 and TRBJ1-2, with D perhaps matching TRBD1 (6 bases). Trimming pared 1 base from V and 4 bases from J, leaving 10 bases between. This CDR3 is built from 14 residues. In germline, CDR1 is SGHTA, CDR2 FQGNSA. In nucleotides, the CDR3 is TGTGCCAGCAGCTTAGGGACAGCGAGCTATGGCTACACCTTC. Translation: CASSLGTASYGYTF.